Many counts were recorded for the clone carrying this T cell receptor beta chain. The record originates from a study of Graves' ophthalmopathy and Graves' hyperthyroidism. The CDR3 length is 16 residues. The V end lost 5 bases, the J end lost 4 bases, and 17 bases lay between the germline ends. The authors amplified TCR beta CDR3 regions, and they did so from RNA transcripts for repertoire sequencing. An opening RT-PCR round employed HTBI primers and preceded a second-round multiplex PCR. One entry per CDR3 protein results from TCRdb running MiXCR on the multiplex PCR reads. This sample has hundreds of thousands of distinct CDR3 sequences; 20% to 25% occur once, and the top ten carry 7.1%.

Sequencing was performed on peripheral blood. The sequence came from a woman under 30 with stable Graves' hyperthyroidism. Some clones in this sample may be carry-over from other donors' samples. The rearrangement joins TRBV12-3 or TRBV12-4 to TRBJ2-2; D is uncertain. The CDR3 reads CASSNTDTSFTGELFF. The CDR3 coding sequence is TGTGCCAGCAGTAACACCGACACCTCGTTCACCGGGGAGCTGTTTTTT.